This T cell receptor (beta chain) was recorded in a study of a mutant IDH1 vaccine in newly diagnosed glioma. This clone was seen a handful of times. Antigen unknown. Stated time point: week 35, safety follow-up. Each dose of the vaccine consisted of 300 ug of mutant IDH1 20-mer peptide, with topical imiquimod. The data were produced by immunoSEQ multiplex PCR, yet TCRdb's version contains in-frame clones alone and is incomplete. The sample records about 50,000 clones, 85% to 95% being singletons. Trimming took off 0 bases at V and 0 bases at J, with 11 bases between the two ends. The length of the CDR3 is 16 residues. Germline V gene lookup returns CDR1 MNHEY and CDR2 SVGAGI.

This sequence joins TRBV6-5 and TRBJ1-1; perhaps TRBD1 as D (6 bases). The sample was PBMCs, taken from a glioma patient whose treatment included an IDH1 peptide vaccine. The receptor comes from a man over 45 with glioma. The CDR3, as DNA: TGTGCCAGCAGTTACTCGAGGGGGAGCTTGAACACTGAAGCTTTCTTT. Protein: CASSYSRGSLNTEAFF.